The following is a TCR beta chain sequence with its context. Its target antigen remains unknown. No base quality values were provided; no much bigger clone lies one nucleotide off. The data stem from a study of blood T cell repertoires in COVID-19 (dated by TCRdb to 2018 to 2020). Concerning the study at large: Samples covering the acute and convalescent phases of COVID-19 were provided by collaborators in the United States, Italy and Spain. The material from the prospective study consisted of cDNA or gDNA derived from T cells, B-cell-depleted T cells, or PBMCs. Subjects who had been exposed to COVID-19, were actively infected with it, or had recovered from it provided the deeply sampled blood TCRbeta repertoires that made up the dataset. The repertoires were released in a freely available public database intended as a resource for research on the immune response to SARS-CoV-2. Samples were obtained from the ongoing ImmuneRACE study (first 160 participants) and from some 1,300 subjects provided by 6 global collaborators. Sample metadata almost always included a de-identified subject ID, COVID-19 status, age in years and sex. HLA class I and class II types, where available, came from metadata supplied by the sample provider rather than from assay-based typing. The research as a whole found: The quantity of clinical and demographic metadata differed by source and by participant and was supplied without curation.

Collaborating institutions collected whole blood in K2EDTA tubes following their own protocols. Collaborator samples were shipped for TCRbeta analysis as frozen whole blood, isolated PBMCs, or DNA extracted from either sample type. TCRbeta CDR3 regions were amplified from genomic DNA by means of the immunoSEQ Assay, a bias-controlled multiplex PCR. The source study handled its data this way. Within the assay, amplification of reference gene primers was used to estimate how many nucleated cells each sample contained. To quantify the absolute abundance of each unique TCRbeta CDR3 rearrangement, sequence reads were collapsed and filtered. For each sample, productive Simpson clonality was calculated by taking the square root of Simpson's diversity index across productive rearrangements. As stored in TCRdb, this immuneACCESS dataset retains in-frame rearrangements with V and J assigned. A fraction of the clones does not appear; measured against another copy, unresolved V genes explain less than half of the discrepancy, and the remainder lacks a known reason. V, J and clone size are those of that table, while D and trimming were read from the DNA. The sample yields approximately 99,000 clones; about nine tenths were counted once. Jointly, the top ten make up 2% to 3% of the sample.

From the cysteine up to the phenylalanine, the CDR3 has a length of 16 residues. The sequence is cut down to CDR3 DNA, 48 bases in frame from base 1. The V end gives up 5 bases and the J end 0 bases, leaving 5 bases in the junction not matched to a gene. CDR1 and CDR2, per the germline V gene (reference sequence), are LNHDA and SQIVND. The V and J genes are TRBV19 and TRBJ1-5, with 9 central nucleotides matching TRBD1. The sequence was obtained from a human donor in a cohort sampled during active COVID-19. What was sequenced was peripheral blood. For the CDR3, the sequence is CASSFRTGDSNQPQHF. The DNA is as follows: TGTGCCAGTAGTTTCCGGACAGGGGATAGCAATCAGCCCCAGCATTTT.